These T cell receptor beta chains were read from a single sample in a study of blood T cell repertoires in COVID-19. TCRdb keeps only in-frame clones here, not all; method: immunoSEQ multiplex PCR. This table has approximately 150,000 clones, around 80% appearing once. The sample consisted of PBMCs or T cells enriched from blood (not recorded which). The receptor source for this set is a man between 65 and 79 years old who had been exposed to COVID-19. CDR3s include the opening cysteine and the closing phenylalanine or tryptophan. Each record gives: CDR3 protein, CDR3 DNA, V gene, clone size, D gene, J gene. The D gene is left open where the match is weak. Size is stated for part of the rows, as once, few or many counts, or as a class when the clone is expanded.

CASSPMRGLGTEAFF	TGTGCCAGCAGCCCCATGCGGGGCTTGGGCACTGAAGCTTTCTTT	TRBV11-2	few	-	TRBJ1-1
CASRGGTEAFF	TGTGCCAGCAGGGGGGGCACTGAAGCTTTCTTT	TRBV28	-	-	TRBJ1-1
CASRLQNEKLFF	TGTGCCAGCAGACTCCAAAATGAAAAACTGTTTTTT	TRBV12-3/TRBV12-4	-	-	TRBJ1-4
CASSLGVDRLNTEAFF	TGCGCCAGCAGCTTAGGGGTAGACAGGCTGAACACTGAAGCTTTCTTT	TRBV5-1	-	-	TRBJ1-1
CASRRGQGVSTEAFF	TGTGCCAGCAGGAGGGGACAGGGTGTGTCGACTGAAGCTTTCTTT	TRBV2	-	TRBD1	TRBJ1-1
CASSKIQGNTEAFF	TGTGCCAGTAGCAAAATACAGGGGAACACTGAAGCTTTCTTT	TRBV19	-	-	TRBJ1-1
CASSLSQGVGQPQHF	TGTGCCAGCAGCTTAAGTCAGGGGGTGGGACAGCCCCAGCATTTT	TRBV7-2	-	TRBD1	TRBJ1-5
CASNRRVETQYF	TGTGCCAGCAACCGCAGGGTAGAGACCCAGTACTTC	TRBV6-5	-	-	TRBJ2-5
CASSKWGGTYEQYF	TGCGCCAGCAGCAAGTGGGGCGGGACCTACGAGCAGTACTTC	TRBV4-3	-	-	TRBJ2-7
CASSEGAGGPAAFF	TGTGCCAGCAGTGAAGGGGCGGGAGGGCCAGCAGCTTTCTTT	TRBV6-1	-	-	TRBJ1-1
CASSAQKVNTGELFF	TGTGCCAGCAGCGCACAGAAAGTGAACACCGGGGAGCTGTTTTTT	TRBV7-3	-	-	TRBJ2-2
CASSPGQSYGYTF	TGTGCCAGCAGCCCAGGACAGTCCTATGGCTACACCTTC	TRBV7-2	-	-	TRBJ1-2
CSVQGTGVNYGYTF	TGCAGCGTCCAAGGGACAGGGGTTAACTATGGCTACACCTTC	TRBV29-1	-	TRBD1	TRBJ1-2